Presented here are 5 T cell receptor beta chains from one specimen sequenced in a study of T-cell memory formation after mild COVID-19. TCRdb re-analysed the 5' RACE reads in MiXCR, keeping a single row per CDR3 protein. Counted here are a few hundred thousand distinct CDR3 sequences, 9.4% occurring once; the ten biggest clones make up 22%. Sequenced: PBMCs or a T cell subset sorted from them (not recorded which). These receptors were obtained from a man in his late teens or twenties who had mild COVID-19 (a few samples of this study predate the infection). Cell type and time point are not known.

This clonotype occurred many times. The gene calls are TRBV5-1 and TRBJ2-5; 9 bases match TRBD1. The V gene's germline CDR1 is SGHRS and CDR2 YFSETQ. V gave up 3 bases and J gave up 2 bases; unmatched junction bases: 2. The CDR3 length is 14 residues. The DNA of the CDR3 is TGCGCCAGCAGCTCGGGACAGGGACAAGAGACCCAGTACTTC. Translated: CASSSGQGQETQYF.

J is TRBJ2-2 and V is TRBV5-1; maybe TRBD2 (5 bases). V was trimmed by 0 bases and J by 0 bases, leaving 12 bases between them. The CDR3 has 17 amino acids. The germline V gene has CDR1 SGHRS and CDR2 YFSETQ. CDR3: CASSLDPRATNTGELFF. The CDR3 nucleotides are TGCGCCAGCAGCTTGGACCCGAGGGCCACGAACACCGGGGAGCTGTTTTTT.

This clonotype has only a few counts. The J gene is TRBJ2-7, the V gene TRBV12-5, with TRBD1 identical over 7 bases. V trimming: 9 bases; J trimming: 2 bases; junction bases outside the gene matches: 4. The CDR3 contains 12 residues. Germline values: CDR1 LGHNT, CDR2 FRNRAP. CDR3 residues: CASRTGTYEQYF. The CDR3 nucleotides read TGTGCTAGCCGGACAGGCACCTACGAGCAGTACTTC.

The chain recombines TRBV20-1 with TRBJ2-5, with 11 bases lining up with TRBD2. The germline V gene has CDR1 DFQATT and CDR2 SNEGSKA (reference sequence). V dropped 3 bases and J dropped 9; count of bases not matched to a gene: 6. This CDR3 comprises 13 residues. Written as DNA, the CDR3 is TGCAGTGCTAGGGTAGCGGGGGGGCCATCCCAGTACTTC. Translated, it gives CSARVAGGPSQYF.

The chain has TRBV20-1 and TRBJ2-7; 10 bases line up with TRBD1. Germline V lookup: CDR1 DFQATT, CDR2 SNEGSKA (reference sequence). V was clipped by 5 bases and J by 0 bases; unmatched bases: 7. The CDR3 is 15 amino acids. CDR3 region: CSAFGTGDTSYEQYF. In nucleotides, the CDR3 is TGCAGTGCTTTCGGGACAGGGGATACCTCCTACGAGCAGTACTTC.